This T cell receptor beta chain came from a study of immune evolution from preneoplasia to lung adenocarcinoma. H&E slides confirmed each diagnosis, reviewed by two pathologists independently. This clone has a handful of counts. Profiling relied on immunoSEQ multiplex PCR, and the TCRdb table lists in-frame clones only, not all of them. The sample holds 37,000 or so clones, 74% seen once. The CDR3 has 16 amino acids. Trimming removed 2 bases from V and 6 bases from J; junction bases left unmatched: 12. Germline values: CDR1 MDHEN, CDR2 SYDVKM. The rearrangement links TRBV28 to TRBJ2-7; TRBD2 matches 8 bases. The TCR was taken from a person aged 60 to 70 with lung adenocarcinoma. The sequenced sample was FFPE invasive lung adenocarcinoma tissue. This chain's CDR3 is CASSLVTAGEPVEQYF. The CDR3 DNA reads as TGTGCCAGCAGTTTAGTAACAGCGGGAGAACCCGTCGAGCAGTACTTC.